This entry describes one T cell receptor beta chain. There is no known antigen for this receptor. Base qualities were left out, and no much larger clone turns up one base away. The sample comes from a study of blood T cell repertoires in COVID-19 (dated by TCRdb to the early 2020s). A note on the overall study: The collaborator samples originated in the United States, Italy and Spain and spanned the acute and convalescent phases of COVID-19. The material from the prospective study consisted of cDNA or gDNA derived from T cells, B-cell-depleted T cells, or PBMCs. The dataset comprised deeply sampled blood TCRbeta repertoires from subjects exposed to, actively infected with, or recovered from COVID-19. A freely available public database, intended as a resource for researchers studying the immune response to SARS-CoV-2, is where the repertoires were released. Samples came from the ongoing ImmuneRACE study (first 160 participants) plus 1,254 subjects from 6 global collaborators. The sample metadata nearly always contained a de-identified subject ID, COVID-19 status, age in years and sex. Where HLA class I and class II types were available, the types were taken from metadata supplied by the sample provider, not from assay-based typing.

On the study overall, not on this receptor specifically: Clinical and demographic metadata were provided uncurated, with the amount varying by source and participant.

The CDR1 and CDR2 encoded by the germline V gene are LGHNT and FRNRAP. The CDR3 runs 15 amino acids, cysteine and phenylalanine included. The only DNA kept is the CDR3, 45 bases in frame from the first base. At the junction V is shortened by 1 base and J by 5 bases, with 15 bases in between. TCRbeta CDR3 regions were amplified from genomic DNA using the immunoSEQ Assay, a bias-controlled multiplex PCR. Turning to the authors' computational methods: Within the assay, amplification of reference gene primers was used to estimate how many nucleated cells each sample contained. To quantify the absolute abundance of each unique TCRbeta CDR3 rearrangement, sequence reads were collapsed and filtered. For each sample, productive Simpson clonality was calculated by taking the square root of Simpson's diversity index across productive rearrangements. Here the immuneACCESS table is served through TCRdb, limited to in-frame sequences with V and J called. Missing clones are a known gap in these copies; in checked studies unresolved V genes cover under half, and the rest lacks a known reason. V, J and clone size were drawn from that table, and D and trimming were deduced from the DNA. The sample includes about 160,000 clones, with approximately 90% observed a single time. About 6.6% of the sample lies in the top ten.

Participants in the prospective study were aged roughly 18 to 89 years, lived in about two dozen United States geographic areas, and enrolled through a virtual design. Cohort assignment in the prospective study relied on participant-reported clinical history from a screening survey and a study questionnaire. ImmuneRACE Cohort 3 recovered participants were defined by two consecutive negative NP/OP PCR tests, healthcare professional clearance, or symptom resolution. In the prospective study, mobile phlebotomists collected whole blood, serum and a nasopharyngeal or oropharyngeal swab from each participant. Participants in the prospective study had the option to provide additional blood draws and questionnaires over a roughly two-month period. Before DNA extraction, prospective study blood samples were shipped either frozen or at room temperature.

Recombination joined TRBV12-5 with TRBJ2-7; TRBD1 is perhaps the D gene, given 6 matching bases. The source material was PBMCs or T cells enriched from blood (not recorded which). The receptor was isolated from a woman between 50 and 59 years old who had recovered from COVID-19. The DNA reads TGTGCTAGTGGTTTGGGGGCAGGGGATCCCGACGAGCAGTACTTC. Its protein product is CASGLGAGDPDEQYF.